This TCR beta chain was documented in a study of blood T cell repertoires in COVID-19. Looking at the study overall: Sites in the United States, Italy and Spain provided acute and convalescent COVID-19 samples. T cells, B-cell-depleted T cells, or PBMCs provided the cDNA or gDNA that served as material.

As handled by the study authors: Nucleated cell counts were estimated from reference gene primer amplification. Sequencing used immunoSEQ multiplex PCR; TCRdb keeps in-frame clones, though not all of them. The D gene and trimming were derived from the DNA, and the V and J assignments and clone size from that table. The table has approximately 150,000 clones, approximately 91% seen once. V dropped 3 bases and J dropped 2 bases, with 15 bases sitting between them. The CDR3 contains 16 residues. CDR1 and CDR2 from the germline V gene are LNHDA and SQIVND (reference sequence). Sequenced input: peripheral blood. The clonotype originates from a man between 70 and 80 years old with acute or convalescent COVID-19. The J gene is TRBJ2-3, the V gene TRBV19; D ambiguous. The CDR3 coding sequence is TGTGCCAGTAGTATCAGGAAGACACCGTCCACAGATACGCAGTATTTT. It specifies CASSIRKTPSTDTQYF.